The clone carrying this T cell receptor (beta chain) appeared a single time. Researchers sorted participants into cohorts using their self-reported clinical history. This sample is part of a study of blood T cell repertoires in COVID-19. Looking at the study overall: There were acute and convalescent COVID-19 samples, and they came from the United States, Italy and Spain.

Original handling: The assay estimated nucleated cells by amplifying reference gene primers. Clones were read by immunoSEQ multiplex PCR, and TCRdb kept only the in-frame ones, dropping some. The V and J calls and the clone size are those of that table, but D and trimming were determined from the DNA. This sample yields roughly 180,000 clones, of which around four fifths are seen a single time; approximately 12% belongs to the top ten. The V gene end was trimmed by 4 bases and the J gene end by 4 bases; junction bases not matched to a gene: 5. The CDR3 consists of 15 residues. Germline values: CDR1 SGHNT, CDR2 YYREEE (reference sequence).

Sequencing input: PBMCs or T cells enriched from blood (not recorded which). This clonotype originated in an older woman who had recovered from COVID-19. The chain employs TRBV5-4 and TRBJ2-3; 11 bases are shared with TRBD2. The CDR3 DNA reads TGTGCCAGCAGCCGCACTAGCGGGAGACCAGATACGCAGTATTTT. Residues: CASSRTSGRPDTQYF.